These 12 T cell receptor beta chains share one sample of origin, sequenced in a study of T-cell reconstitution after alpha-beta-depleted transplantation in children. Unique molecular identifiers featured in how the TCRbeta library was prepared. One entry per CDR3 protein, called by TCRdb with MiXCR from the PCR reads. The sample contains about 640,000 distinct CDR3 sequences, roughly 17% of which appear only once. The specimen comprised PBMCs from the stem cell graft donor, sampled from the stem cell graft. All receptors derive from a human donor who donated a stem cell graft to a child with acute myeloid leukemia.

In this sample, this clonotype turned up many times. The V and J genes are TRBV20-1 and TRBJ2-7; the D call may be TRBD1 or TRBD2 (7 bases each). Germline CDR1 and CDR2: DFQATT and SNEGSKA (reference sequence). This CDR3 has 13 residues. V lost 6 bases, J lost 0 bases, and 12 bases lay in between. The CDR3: CSAIRGGSYEQYV. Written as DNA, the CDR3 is TGCAGTGCCATCAGGGGGGGCTCCTACGAGCAGTACGTC.

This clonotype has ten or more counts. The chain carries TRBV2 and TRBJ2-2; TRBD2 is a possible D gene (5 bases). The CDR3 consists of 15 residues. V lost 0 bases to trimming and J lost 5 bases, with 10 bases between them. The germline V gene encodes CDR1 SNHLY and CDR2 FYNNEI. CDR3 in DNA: TGTGCCAGCAGTGAAGCGCTTCGGGGAACCGGGGAGCTGTTTTTT. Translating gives CASSEALRGTGELFF.

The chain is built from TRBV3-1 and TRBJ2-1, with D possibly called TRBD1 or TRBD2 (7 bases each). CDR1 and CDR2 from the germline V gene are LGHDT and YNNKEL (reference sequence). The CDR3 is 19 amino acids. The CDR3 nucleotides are TGTACCTTCAGTCCCCCGGCAGGGGAGGGGGCCAGCTCCTACAATGAGCAGTTCTTC. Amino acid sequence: CTFSPPAGEGASSYNEQFF.

The CDR3 is CSAIRRAGPGEQYF. DNA for the CDR3: TGCAGTGCTATTCGGCGAGCGGGGCCCGGCGAGCAGTACTTC. The rearrangement links TRBV20-1 to TRBJ2-7; 7 bases align to TRBD2. The CDR3 consists of 14 residues. The V gene end was trimmed by 4 bases and the J gene end by 6 bases; junction bases not matched to a gene: 12. From germline, CDR1 is DFQATT and CDR2 SNEGSKA (reference sequence).

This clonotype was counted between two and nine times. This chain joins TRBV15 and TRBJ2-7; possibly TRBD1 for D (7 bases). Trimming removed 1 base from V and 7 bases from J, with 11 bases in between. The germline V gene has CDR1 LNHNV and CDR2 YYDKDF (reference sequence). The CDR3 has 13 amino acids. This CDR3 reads CATSRVRGEEQYV. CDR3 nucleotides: TGTGCCACCAGCAGAGTCAGGGGGGAAGAGCAGTACGTC.

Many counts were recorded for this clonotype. The CDR3, as DNA: TGCAGTGCTAGGACCTCTAGCGGGGCCTACAATGAGCAGTTCTTC. It translates to CSARTSSGAYNEQFF. The chain is built from TRBV20-1 and TRBJ2-1; 9 bases fit TRBD2. The length of the CDR3 is 15 residues. CDR1 is DFQATT, CDR2 SNEGSKA, per germline (reference sequence). V lost 3 bases and J lost 2; bases outside the gene matches: 5.

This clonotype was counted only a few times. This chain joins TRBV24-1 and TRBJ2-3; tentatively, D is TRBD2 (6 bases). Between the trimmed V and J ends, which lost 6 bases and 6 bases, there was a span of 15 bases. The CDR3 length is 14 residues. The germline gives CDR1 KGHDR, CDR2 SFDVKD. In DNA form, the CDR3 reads TGTGCCACCAGTTGGAGGGAAGATGTTGATACGCAGTATTTT. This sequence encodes CATSWREDVDTQYF.

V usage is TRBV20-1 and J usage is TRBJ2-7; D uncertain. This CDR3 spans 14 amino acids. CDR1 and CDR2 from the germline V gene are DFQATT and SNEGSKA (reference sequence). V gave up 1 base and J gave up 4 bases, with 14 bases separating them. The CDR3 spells CSARGFPRRYEQYF. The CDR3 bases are TGCAGTGCTAGAGGTTTCCCCCGGAGATACGAGCAGTACTTC.

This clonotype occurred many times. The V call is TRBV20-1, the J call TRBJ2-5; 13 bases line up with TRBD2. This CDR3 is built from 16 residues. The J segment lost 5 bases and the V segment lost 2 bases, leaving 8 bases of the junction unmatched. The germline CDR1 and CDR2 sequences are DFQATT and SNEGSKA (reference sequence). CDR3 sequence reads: CSARSTSGGAGETQYF. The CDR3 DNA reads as TGCAGTGCTAGATCAACTAGCGGGGGGGCCGGGGAGACCCAGTACTTC.

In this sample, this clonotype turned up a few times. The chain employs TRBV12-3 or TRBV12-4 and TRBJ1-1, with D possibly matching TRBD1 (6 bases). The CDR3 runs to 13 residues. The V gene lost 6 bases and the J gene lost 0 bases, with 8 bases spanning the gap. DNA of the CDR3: TGTGCCAGCAGCGGGACACTGAACACTGAAGCTTTCTTT. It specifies CASSGTLNTEAFF.

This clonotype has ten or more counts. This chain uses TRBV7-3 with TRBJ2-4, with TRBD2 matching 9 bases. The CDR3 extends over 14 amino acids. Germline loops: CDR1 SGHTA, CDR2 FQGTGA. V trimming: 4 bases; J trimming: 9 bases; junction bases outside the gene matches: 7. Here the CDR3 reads CASSSGLANSIQYF. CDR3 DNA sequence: TGTGCCAGCAGCTCTGGACTAGCGAATAGCATTCAGTACTTC.

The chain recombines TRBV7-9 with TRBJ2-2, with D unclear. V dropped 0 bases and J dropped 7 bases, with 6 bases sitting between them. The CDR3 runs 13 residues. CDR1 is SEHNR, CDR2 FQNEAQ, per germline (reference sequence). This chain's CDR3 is CASSLAVHGELFF. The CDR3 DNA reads TGTGCCAGCAGCTTAGCGGTACACGGGGAGCTGTTTTTT.